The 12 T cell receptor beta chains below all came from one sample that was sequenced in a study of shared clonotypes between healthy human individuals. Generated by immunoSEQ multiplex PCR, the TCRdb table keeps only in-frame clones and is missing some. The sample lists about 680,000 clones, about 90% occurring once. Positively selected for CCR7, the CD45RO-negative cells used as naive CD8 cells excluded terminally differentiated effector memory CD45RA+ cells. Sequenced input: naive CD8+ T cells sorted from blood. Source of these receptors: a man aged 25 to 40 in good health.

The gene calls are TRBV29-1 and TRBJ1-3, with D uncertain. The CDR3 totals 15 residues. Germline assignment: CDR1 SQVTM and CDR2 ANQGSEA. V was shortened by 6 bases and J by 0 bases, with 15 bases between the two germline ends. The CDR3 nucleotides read TGCAGCGTGGCAAAAGACGGCTTCTCTGGAAACACCATATATTTT. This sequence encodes CSVAKDGFSGNTIYF.

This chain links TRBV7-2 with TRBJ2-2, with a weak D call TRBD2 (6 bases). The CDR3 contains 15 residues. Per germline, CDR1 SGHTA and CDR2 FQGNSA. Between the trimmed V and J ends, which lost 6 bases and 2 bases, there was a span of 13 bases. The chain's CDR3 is CASRDSGKNTGELFF. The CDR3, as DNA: TGTGCCAGCAGGGATAGCGGAAAAAACACCGGGGAGCTGTTTTTT. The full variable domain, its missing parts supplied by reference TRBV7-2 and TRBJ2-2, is GAGVSQSPSNKVTEKGKDVELRCDPISGHTALYWYRQSLGQGLEFLIYFQGNSAPDKSGLPSDRFSAERTGGSVSTLTIQRTQQEDSAVYLCASRDSGKNTGELFFGEGSRLTVL.

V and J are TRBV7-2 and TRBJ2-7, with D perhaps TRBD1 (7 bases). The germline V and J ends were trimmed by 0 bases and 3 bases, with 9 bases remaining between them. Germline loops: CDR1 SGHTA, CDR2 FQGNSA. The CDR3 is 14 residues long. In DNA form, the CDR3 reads TGTGCCAGCAGCTTAGCGCGGGACAGCTACGAGCAGTACTTC. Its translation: CASSLARDSYEQYF.

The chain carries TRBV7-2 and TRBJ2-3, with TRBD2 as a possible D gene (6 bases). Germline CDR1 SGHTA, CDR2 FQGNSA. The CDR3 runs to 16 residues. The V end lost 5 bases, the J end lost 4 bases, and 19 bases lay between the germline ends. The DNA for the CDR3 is TGTGCCAGCAGCCCGATAGCGGACCAGGGTGCAGATACGCAGTATTTT. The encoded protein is CASSPIADQGADTQYF.

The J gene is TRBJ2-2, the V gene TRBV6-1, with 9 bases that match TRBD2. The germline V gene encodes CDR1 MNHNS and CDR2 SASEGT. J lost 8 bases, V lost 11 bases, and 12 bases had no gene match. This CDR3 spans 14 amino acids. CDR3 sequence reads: CAGTLAGVGGELFF. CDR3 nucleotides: TGTGCCGGCACCTTAGCGGGAGTAGGGGGGGAGCTGTTTTTT.

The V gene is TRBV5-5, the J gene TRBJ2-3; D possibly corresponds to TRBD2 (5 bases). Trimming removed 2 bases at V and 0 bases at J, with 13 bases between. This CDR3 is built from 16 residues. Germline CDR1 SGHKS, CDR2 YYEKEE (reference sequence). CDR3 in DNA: TGTGCCAGCAGCTTCAGCCCACAGCGGAGCACAGATACGCAGTATTTT. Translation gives CASSFSPQRSTDTQYF.

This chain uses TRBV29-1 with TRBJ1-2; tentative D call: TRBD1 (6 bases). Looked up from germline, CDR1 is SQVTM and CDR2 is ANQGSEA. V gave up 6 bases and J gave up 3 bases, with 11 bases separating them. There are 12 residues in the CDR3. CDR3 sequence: CSVDPGDYGYTF. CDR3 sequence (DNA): TGCAGCGTAGATCCAGGGGACTATGGCTACACCTTC.

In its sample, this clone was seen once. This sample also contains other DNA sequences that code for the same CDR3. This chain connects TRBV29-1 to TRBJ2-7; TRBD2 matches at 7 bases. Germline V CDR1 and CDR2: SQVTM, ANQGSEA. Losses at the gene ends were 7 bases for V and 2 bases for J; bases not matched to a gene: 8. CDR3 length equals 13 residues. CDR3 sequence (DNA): TGCAGCGCGTCCGGGACTACCACCTACGAGCAGTACTTC. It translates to CSASGTTTYEQYF.

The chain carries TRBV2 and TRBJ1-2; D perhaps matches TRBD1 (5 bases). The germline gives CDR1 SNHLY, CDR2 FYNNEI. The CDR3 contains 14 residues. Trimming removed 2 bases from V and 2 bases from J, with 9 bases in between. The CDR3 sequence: CASSESRGNYGYTF. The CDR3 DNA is TGTGCCAGCAGTGAATCGAGGGGAAACTATGGCTACACCTTC.

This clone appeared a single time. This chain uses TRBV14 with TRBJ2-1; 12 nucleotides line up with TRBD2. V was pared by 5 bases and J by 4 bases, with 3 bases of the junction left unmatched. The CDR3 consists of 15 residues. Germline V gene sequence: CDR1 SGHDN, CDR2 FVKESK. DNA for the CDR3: TGTGCCAGCAGCTCTAGCGGGAGGGGGTACAATGAGCAGTTCTTC. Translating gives CASSSSGRGYNEQFF.

The CDR3 spells CASSFLDGTGREEQYF. CDR3 bases: TGCGCCAGCAGCTTCCTGGACGGGACAGGGAGGGAGGAGCAGTACTTC. This sequence joins TRBV4-3 and TRBJ2-7; the match to TRBD1 covers 9 bases. There are 16 residues in the CDR3. Germline trimming cut 5 bases from V and 7 bases from J; bases unmatched to any gene: 15. The germline V gene has CDR1 LGHNA and CDR2 YSLEER.

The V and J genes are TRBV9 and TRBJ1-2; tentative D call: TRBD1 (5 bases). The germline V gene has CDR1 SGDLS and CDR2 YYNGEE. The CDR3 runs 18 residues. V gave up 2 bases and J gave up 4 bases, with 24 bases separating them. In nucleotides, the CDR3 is TGTGCCAGCAGCGTCGAGCGCGTGGGACTCTCTGGGATCTATGGCTACACCTTC. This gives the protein CASSVERVGLSGIYGYTF.